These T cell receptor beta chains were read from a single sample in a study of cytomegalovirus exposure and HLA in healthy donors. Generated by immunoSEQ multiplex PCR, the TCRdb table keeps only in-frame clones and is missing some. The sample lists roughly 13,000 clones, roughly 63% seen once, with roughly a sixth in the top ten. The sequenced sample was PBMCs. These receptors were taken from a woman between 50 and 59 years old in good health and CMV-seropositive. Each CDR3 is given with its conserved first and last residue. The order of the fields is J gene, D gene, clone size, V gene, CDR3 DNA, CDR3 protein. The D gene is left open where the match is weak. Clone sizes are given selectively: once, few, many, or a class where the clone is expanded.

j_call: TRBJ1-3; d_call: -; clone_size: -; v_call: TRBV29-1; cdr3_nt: TGCAGCGTTCGACGGCAGGGGAAATCAGGAAACACCATATATTTT; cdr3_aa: CSVRRQGKSGNTIYF
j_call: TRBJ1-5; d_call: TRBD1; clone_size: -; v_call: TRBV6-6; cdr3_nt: TGTGCCAGCAGTTACAGGACAGGGGGTGGGCAGCCCCAGCATTTT; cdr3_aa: CASSYRTGGGQPQHF
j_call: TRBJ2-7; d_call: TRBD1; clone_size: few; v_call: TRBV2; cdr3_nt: TGTGCCAGCAGTCAAGACAGGGGGTCCTTC; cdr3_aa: CASSQDRGSF
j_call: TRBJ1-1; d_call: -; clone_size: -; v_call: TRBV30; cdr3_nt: TGTGCCTGGGGGCAAAACACTGAAGCTTTCTTT; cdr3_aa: CAWGQNTEAFF
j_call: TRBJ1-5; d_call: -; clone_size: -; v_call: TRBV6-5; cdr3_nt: TGTGCCAGCAGTATCTCCGGTACAGTGAATCAGCCCCAGCATTTT; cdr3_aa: CASSISGTVNQPQHF
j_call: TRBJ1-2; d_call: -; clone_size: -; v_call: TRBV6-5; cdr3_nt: TGTGCCAGCAGTCTAGACGCGCGAAGCTACACCTTC; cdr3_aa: CASSLDARSYTF
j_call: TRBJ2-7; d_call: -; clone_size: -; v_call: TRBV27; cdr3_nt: TGTGCCAGCAATGACACACCCTACGAGCAGTACTTC; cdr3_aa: CASNDTPYEQYF
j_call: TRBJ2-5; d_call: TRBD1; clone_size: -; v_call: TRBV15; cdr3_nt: TGTGCCACCAGCAGTCGGACAGGGTTCCGGGAGACCCAGTACTTC; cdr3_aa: CATSSRTGFRETQYF
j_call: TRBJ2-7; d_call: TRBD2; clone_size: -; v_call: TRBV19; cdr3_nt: TGTGCCAGTAGTTACGGGAGGTCCTACGAGCAGTACTTC; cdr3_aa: CASSYGRSYEQYF
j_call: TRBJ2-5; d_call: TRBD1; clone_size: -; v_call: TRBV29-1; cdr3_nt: TGCAGCGTCGACCGGGACAGGGGAGAGACCCAGTACTTC; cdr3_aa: CSVDRDRGETQYF
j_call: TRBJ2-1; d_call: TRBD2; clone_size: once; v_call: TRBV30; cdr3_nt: TGTGCCTGGAGTGTGGGATTATGGACTAGCGGGTGGAACTCCTACAATGAGCAGTTCTTC; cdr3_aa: CAWSVGLWTSGWNSYNEQFF
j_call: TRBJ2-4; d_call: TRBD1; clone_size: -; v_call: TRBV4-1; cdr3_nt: TGCGCCAGCAGCCAGTACAGGGGGACCAAAAACATTCAGTACTTC; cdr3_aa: CASSQYRGTKNIQYF
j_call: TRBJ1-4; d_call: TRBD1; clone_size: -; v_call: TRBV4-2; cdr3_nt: TGTGCCAGCACCCACGGGGACAGGGCAACTAATGAAAAACTGTTTTTT; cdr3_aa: CASTHGDRATNEKLFF
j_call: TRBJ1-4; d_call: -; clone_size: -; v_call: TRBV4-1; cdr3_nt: TGCGCCAGCAGCCAAGAAGAGAAGATTAATGAAAAACTGTTTTTT; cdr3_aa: CASSQEEKINEKLFF
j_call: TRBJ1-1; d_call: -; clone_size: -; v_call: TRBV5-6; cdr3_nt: TGTGCCAGCAGCTTGCAGTTCACTGAAGCTTTCTTT; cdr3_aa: CASSLQFTEAFF
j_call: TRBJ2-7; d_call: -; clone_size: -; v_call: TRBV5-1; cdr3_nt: TGCGCCAGCAAGGCTAGTGGTAACGAGCAGTACTTC; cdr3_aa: CASKASGNEQYF
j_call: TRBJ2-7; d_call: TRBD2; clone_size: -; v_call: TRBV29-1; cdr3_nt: TGCAGCCCTGACGGACAGACCGGGACTAGCGTCTACGAGCAGTACTTC; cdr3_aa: CSPDGQTGTSVYEQYF
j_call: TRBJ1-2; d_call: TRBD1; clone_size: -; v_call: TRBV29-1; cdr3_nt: TGCAGCGTGGTGACAGGGCCCCATGGCTACACCTTC; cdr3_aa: CSVVTGPHGYTF
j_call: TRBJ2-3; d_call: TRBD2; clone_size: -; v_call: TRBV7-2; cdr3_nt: TGTGCCAGCAGCTTAGTTAGCGGGACTAGCACAGATACGCAGTATTTT; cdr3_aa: CASSLVSGTSTDTQYF
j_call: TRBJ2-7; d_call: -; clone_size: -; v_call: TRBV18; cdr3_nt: TGTGCCAGCGCCCAAGGGCCCGGGGGCTACGAGCAGTACTTC; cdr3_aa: CASAQGPGGYEQYF
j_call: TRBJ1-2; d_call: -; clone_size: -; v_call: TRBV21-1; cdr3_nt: TGTGCCAGCAGTAACACAGGGATCTATGGCTACACCTTC; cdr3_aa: CASSNTGIYGYTF
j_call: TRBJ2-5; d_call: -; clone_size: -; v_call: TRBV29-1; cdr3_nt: TGCAGCGGGGTCGGGAGCCCCGAGACCCAGTACTTC; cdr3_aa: CSGVGSPETQYF
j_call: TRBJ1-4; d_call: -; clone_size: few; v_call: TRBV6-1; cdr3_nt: TGTGCCAGCAGGGGGCAGGGTCGAAGGAAACTGTTTTTT; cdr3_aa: CASRGQGRRKLFF
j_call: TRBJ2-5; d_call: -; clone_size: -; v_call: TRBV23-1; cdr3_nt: TGCGCCAGCAGTCAATCAAGAGACAGACCCCAAGAGACCCAGTACTTC; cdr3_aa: CASSQSRDRPQETQYF
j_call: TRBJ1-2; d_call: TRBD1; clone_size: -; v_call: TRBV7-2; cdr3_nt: TGTGCCAGCAGCTTAGGTGACAGGGCGGATGGCTACACCTTC; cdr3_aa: CASSLGDRADGYTF